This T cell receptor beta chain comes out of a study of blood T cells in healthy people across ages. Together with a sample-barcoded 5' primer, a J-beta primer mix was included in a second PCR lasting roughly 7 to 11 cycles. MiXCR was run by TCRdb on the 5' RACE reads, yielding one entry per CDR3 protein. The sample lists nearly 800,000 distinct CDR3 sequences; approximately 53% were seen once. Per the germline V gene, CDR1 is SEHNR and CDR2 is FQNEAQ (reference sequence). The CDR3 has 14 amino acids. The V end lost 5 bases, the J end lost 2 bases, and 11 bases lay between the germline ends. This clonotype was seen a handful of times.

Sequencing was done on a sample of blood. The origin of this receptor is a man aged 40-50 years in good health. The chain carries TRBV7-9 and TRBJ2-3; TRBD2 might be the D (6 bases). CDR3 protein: CASSPGTVTDTQYF. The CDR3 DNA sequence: TGTGCCAGCAGCCCTGGGACTGTCACAGATACGCAGTATTTT. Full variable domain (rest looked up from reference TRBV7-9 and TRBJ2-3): DTGVSQNPRHKITKRGQNVTFRCDPISEHNRLYWYRQTLGQGPEFLTYFQNEAQLEKSRLLSDRFSAERPKGSFSTLEIQRTEQGDSAMYLCASSPGTVTDTQYFGPGTRLTVL.